What follows are 30 T cell receptor beta chains derived from one specimen sequenced in a study of tumour-infiltrating T cells in Burkitt lymphoma. Clones were read by immunoSEQ multiplex PCR, and TCRdb kept only the in-frame ones, dropping some. The sample has about 17,000 clones; around four fifths are singletons. The source material was tumor tissue. Receptors originate from a human donor with diffuse large B-cell lymphoma.

CDR3 bases: TGTGCCAGCTCTTCCTCCGTCCGGGGCGGCAATCAGCCCCAGCATTTT. Amino acids: CASSSSVRGGNQPQHF. The chain couples TRBV18 to TRBJ1-5, with D perhaps matching TRBD1 (5 bases). Germline CDR1 is KGHSH and CDR2 is LQKENI. There are 16 residues in the CDR3. The V end lost 6 bases, the J end lost 2 bases, and 17 bases lay between the germline ends. Combining the CDR3 with reference TRBV18 and TRBJ1-5 gives the whole variable domain NAGVMQNPRHLVRRRGQEARLRCSPMKGHSHVYWYRQLPEEGLKFMVYLQKENIIDESGMPKERFSAEFPKEGPSILRIQQVVRGDSAAYFCASSSSVRGGNQPQHFGDGTRLSIL.

With respect to this clone: Within the sample, other DNA sequences also encode this same CDR3. The chain recombines TRBV4-2 with TRBJ1-4; D gene uncertain. Germline V gene lookup returns CDR1 LGHNA and CDR2 YNFKEQ. The CDR3 is 12 residues long. Trimming pared 4 bases from V and 7 bases from J, leaving 7 bases between. The CDR3 sequence: CASSPFFEKLFF. CDR3 DNA: TGTGCCAGCAGCCCGTTTTTTGAAAAACTGTTTTTT.

The V gene is TRBV5-6, the J gene TRBJ1-2; tentative D call: TRBD1 (5 bases). The CDR3 spans 15 residues. V dropped 4 bases and J dropped 4 bases, with 17 bases sitting between them. CDR1 is SGHDT, CDR2 YYEEEE, per germline. The CDR3 loop reads CASSPPRGGPYGYTF. CDR3 sequence (DNA): TGTGCCAGCAGCCCACCTCGGGGGGGACCCTATGGCTACACCTTC.

The chain uses TRBV18 and TRBJ2-7, with D perhaps assigned TRBD1 or TRBD2 (5 bases each). This CDR3 comprises 16 residues. Trimming removed 1 base at V and 2 bases at J, with 15 bases between. Germline V gene lookup returns CDR1 KGHSH and CDR2 LQKENI. In DNA, the CDR3 is TGTGCCAGCTCACCACGCCCGGGGCCGTCTACCTACGAGCAGTACTTC. This codes for CASSPRPGPSTYEQYF.

CDR3 nucleotide sequence: TGTGCCAGCGTGAAGGGGCGGTCGGTGGGAGATACGCAGTATTTT. This codes for CASVKGRSVGDTQYF. The chain is built from TRBV2 and TRBJ2-3, with D maybe TRBD1 (5 bases). The CDR3 has 15 residues. Germline V gives CDR1 SNHLY, CDR2 FYNNEI. V was clipped by 8 bases and J by 5 bases, with 20 bases between them.

This clone is a singleton in its sample. The rearrangement joins TRBV6-5 to TRBJ2-7; 9 bases agree with TRBD1. The germline gives CDR1 MNHEY, CDR2 SVGAGI. The junction had 9 bases not matched to a gene; V was cut back by 10 bases and J by 5 bases. This CDR3 is built from 13 residues. Here the CDR3 reads CATQQGAVDEQYF. CDR3 DNA: TGTGCCACCCAACAGGGGGCGGTCGACGAGCAGTACTTC.

DNA of the CDR3: TGTGCCAGTAGAGGCGACTACGAGCAGTACTTC. Its translation: CASRGDYEQYF. The rearrangement uses TRBV19 and TRBJ2-7; D uncertain. The V gene lost 6 bases and the J gene lost 3 bases, with 6 bases spanning the gap. From germline, CDR1 is LNHDA and CDR2 SQIVND (reference sequence). The CDR3 extends over 11 amino acids.

The rearrangement joins TRBV19 to TRBJ1-4; D is perhaps TRBD1 (6 bases). Trimming pared 8 bases from V and 5 bases from J, leaving 15 bases between. This CDR3 region has 14 residues. Germline V gene lookup returns CDR1 LNHDA and CDR2 SQIVND (reference sequence). CDR3 DNA: TGTGCCAGTTCCGGGGGGGGGCCAAATGAAAAACTGTTTTTT. It specifies CASSGGGPNEKLFF.

This clone was recorded once. V is TRBV29-1 and J is TRBJ1-4; D remains ambiguous. Germline lookup yields CDR1 SQVTM and CDR2 ANQGSEA. This CDR3 spans 11 amino acids. Deletions cut 4 bases from V and 7 bases from J, with 7 bases between. CDR3 sequence: CSVVKSEKLFF. CDR3 nucleotide sequence: TGCAGCGTTGTAAAAAGTGAAAAACTGTTTTTT.

The genes are TRBV2 and TRBJ1-1; no clear D. The ends were cut back, 6 bases at V and 11 bases at J, with 19 bases in the middle. CDR3 length: 13 residues. Germline V gene lookup returns CDR1 SNHLY and CDR2 FYNNEI. The CDR3 region has the DNA TGTGCCAGCAGCCTGGGAGTCCCGACGAAGGCTTTCTTT. Translation gives CASSLGVPTKAFF.

The genes are TRBV6-1 and TRBJ2-2; 7 nucleotides agree with TRBD1. J was trimmed by 6 bases and V by 5 bases; bases with no gene match: 3. The V gene's germline CDR1 is MNHNS and CDR2 SASEGT. The CDR3 covers 13 residues. CDR3 sequence reads: CASSPQGAGELFF. The CDR3, as DNA: TGTGCCAGCAGTCCTCAGGGGGCCGGGGAGCTGTTTTTT.

The J gene is TRBJ1-2, the V gene TRBV10-3, with TRBD1 identical over 10 bases. The V gene end was trimmed by 8 bases and the J gene end by 5 bases; junction bases not matched to a gene: 8. The CDR3 sequence is 14 residues long. Germline V gene sequence: CDR1 ENHRY, CDR2 SYGVKD. This CDR3 is CAIALGTGDYGYTF. The CDR3 DNA follows: TGTGCCATCGCGCTAGGGACAGGGGATTATGGCTACACCTTC.

The chain couples TRBV20-1 to TRBJ2-3; D is unresolved. Trimming removed 3 bases from V and 3 bases from J, with 1 base in between. The CDR3 consists of 10 residues. Germline loops: CDR1 DFQATT, CDR2 SNEGSKA (reference sequence). The CDR3 nucleotides are TGCAGTGCTAGGACAGATACGCAGTATTTT. This codes for CSARTDTQYF.

The chain carries TRBV9 and TRBJ2-3; D is unresolved. This CDR3 region has 14 residues. Trimming stripped 4 bases from V and 2 bases from J, with 11 bases between. Germline assignment: CDR1 SGDLS and CDR2 YYNGEE. The CDR3 is CASSRTPLTDTQYF. The CDR3 nucleotides read TGTGCCAGCAGCCGGACCCCGCTCACAGATACGCAGTATTTT.

This chain joins TRBV9 and TRBJ2-2; D is perhaps TRBD1 (6 bases). This CDR3 spans 18 amino acids. Trimming removed 4 bases at V and 0 bases at J, with 19 bases between. The germline gives CDR1 SGDLS, CDR2 YYNGEE. The CDR3 protein is CASSPRTGTTTNTGELFF. CDR3 nucleotides: TGTGCCAGCAGCCCCAGAACCGGGACAACGACGAACACCGGGGAGCTGTTTTTT.

This clone was observed a handful of times. This rearrangement joins TRBV7-9 to TRBJ1-2; no firm D call. The germline CDR1 and CDR2 sequences are SEHNR and FQNEAQ (reference sequence). The CDR3 is 18 amino acids. V lost 2 bases and J 0 bases, leaving 19 bases between the germline ends. CDR3 sequence reads: CASSLPNGAAETNYGYTF. In nucleotides, the CDR3 is TGTGCCAGCAGCTTACCGAACGGAGCGGCAGAGACTAACTATGGCTACACCTTC. The full variable domain, rest sourced from reference TRBV7-9 and TRBJ1-2, is DTGVSQNPRHKITKRGQNVTFRCDPISEHNRLYWYRQTLGQGPEFLTYFQNEAQLEKSRLLSDRFSAERPKGSFSTLEIQRTEQGDSAMYLCASSLPNGAAETNYGYTFGSGTRLTVV.

The CDR3 DNA is TGTGCCAGCAGCTTAATGGGGGGCTACGAGCAGTACTTC. Translating it yields CASSLMGGYEQYF. The rearrangement uses TRBV11-2 and TRBJ2-7, with D tentatively TRBD2 (6 bases). Germline loops: CDR1 SGHAT, CDR2 FQNNGV. The CDR3 contains 13 residues. Between the trimmed V and J ends, which lost 2 bases and 3 bases, there was a span of 8 bases.

The rearrangement uses TRBV9 and TRBJ2-6; D uncertain. The CDR3 is 16 residues long. Germline V gene data show CDR1 as SGDLS and CDR2 as YYNGEE. V dropped 4 bases and J dropped 3 bases, with 14 bases sitting between them. CDR3 in DNA: TGTGCCAGCAGCTTTAACTTGAGGAGTGGGGCCAACGTCCTGACTTTC. It codes for CASSFNLRSGANVLTF.

The chain is built from TRBV11-2 and TRBJ2-1; 11 positions agree with TRBD2. V lost 10 bases and J lost 6; bases outside the gene matches: 11. The germline V gene has CDR1 SGHAT and CDR2 FQNNGV. The CDR3 length is 15 residues. This CDR3 is CATILELAGGNEQFF. The CDR3 DNA sequence: TGTGCCACAATACTAGAGCTAGCGGGAGGCAATGAGCAGTTCTTC. The variable domain in full, completed from reference TRBV11-2 and TRBJ2-1, reads EAGVAQSPRYKIIEKRQSVAFWCNPISGHATLYWYQQILGQGPKLLIQFQNNGVVDDSQLPKDRFSAERLKGVDSTLKIQPAKLEDSAVYLCATILELAGGNEQFFGPGTRLTVL.

This clone was counted only a few times. The chain carries TRBV6-1 and TRBJ1-2; D is undetermined. This CDR3 comprises 14 residues. Germline CDR1 is MNHNS and CDR2 is SASEGT. The V end lost 2 bases, the J end lost 4 bases, and 11 bases lay between the germline ends. The chain's CDR3 is CASSERAGIYGYTF. CDR3 bases: TGTGCCAGCAGTGAACGGGCAGGAATCTATGGCTACACCTTC.

The chain recombines TRBV5-1 with TRBJ2-7, with TRBD2 matching over 14 bases. The germline V gene encodes CDR1 SGHRS and CDR2 YFSETQ. This CDR3 has 19 amino acids. Losses at the gene ends were 3 bases for V and 0 bases for J; bases not matched to a gene: 11. CDR3: CASSSTGTSGSLSSYEQYF. DNA for the CDR3: TGCGCCAGCAGCTCGACGGGGACTAGCGGGAGTTTGAGCTCCTACGAGCAGTACTTC.

In its sample, this clone was seen once. The V gene is TRBV29-1, the J gene TRBJ1-1, with D tentatively TRBD1 (6 bases). The CDR3 runs to 11 residues. V lost 4 bases to trimming and J lost 5 bases, with 8 bases between them. The germline V gene encodes CDR1 SQVTM and CDR2 ANQGSEA. The CDR3 region is CSVGGGTEAFF. Written as DNA, the CDR3 is TGCAGCGTTGGAGGGGGGACTGAAGCTTTCTTT. The full variable domain, in which reference TRBV29-1 and TRBJ1-1 provide the parts outside the CDR3, is SAVISQKPSRDICQRGTSLTIQCQVDSQVTMMFWYRQQPGQSLTLIATANQGSEATYESGFVIDKFPISRPNLTFSTLTVSNMSPEDSSIYLCSVGGGTEAFFGQGTRLTVV.

This clone was observed once. At one boundary the junction diverges from the germline segment, which might be a read error. This rearrangement joins TRBV5-8 to TRBJ2-3; 7 positions agree with TRBD2. CDR3 size: 15 residues. CDR1 and CDR2 (germline): SGHTS, YDEGEE. CDR3: CASSLGLANTDMQYF. The CDR3, as DNA: TGTGCCAGCAGCTTGGGACTAGCCAACACAGATATGCAGTATTTT. Full variable domain (outside the CDR3, taken from reference TRBV5-8 and TRBJ2-3): EAGVTQSPTHLIKTRGQQATLRCSPISGHTSVYWYQQALGLGLQFLLWYDEGEERNRGNFPPRFSGRQFPNYSSELNVNALELEDSALYLCASSLGLANTDMQYFGPGTRLTVL.

The CDR3 region is CASSIPVGQGASEAFF. CDR3 in DNA: TGTGCCAGTAGTATACCGGTGGGACAGGGGGCAAGTGAAGCTTTCTTT. The chain employs TRBV19 and TRBJ1-1; 12 nucleotides match TRBD1. V shed 2 bases and J 7 bases; nucleotides not matched to a gene: 8. Per the germline V gene, CDR1 is LNHDA and CDR2 is SQIVND (reference sequence). CDR3 size: 16 residues.

As regards this clone: In the same sample, other DNA sequences code for this CDR3. The chain couples TRBV4-1 to TRBJ2-7; 8 positions match TRBD1. The junction had 3 bases not matched to a gene; V was cut back by 0 bases and J by 2 bases. This CDR3 is built from 15 residues. Per germline, CDR1 MGHRA and CDR2 YSYEKL. CDR3 residues: CASSQDRDRPYEQYF. The DNA for the CDR3 is TGCGCCAGCAGCCAAGATAGGGACAGGCCCTACGAGCAGTACTTC.

The chain carries TRBV5-5 and TRBJ2-7, with a tentative D call TRBD2 (6 bases). This CDR3 is 15 amino acids long. V lost 2 bases and J 3 bases, leaving 15 bases between the germline ends. Germline V lookup: CDR1 SGHKS, CDR2 YYEKEE (reference sequence). CDR3 region: CASSLELMGGYEQYF. CDR3 nucleotides: TGTGCCAGCAGCTTAGAGCTGATGGGGGGCTACGAGCAGTACTTC.

This chain links TRBV7-9 with TRBJ2-7; no definite D call. The CDR3 runs to 12 residues. Germline V CDR1 and CDR2: SEHNR, FQNEAQ (reference sequence). The V gene lost 5 bases and the J gene lost 7 bases, with 12 bases spanning the gap. CDR3 loop: CASSPPYGEQYF. CDR3 nucleotide sequence: TGTGCCAGCAGCCCACCTTACGGGGAGCAGTACTTC.

This chain connects TRBV27 to TRBJ1-5; D call uncertain. CDR1 and CDR2 (germline): MNHEY, SMNVEV (reference sequence). The CDR3 covers 15 residues. V lost 0 bases and J 6 bases, leaving 12 bases between the germline ends. This CDR3 reads CASSLSMRVSQPQHF. The CDR3 DNA is TGTGCCAGCAGTTTATCGATGAGGGTTAGTCAGCCCCAGCATTTT.

Written as DNA, the CDR3 is TGTGCCAGTAGTTCTACAGGGGACGAGCAGTACTTC. Its translation: CASSSTGDEQYF. The rearrangement joins TRBV19 to TRBJ2-7; 7 bases are shared with TRBD1. Germline values: CDR1 LNHDA, CDR2 SQIVND (reference sequence). The CDR3 covers 12 residues. The trim removed 5 bases at V and 5 bases at J, leaving 3 bases unmatched.

The chain couples TRBV7-2 to TRBJ2-1; 11 bases line up with TRBD1. Germline CDR1 is SGHTA and CDR2 is FQGNSA. Trimming took 5 bases from V and 8 from J; bases not matched to a gene: 8. The CDR3 loop spans 15 amino acids. The CDR3 loop is CASSQDRGPGYEQFF. As DNA, the CDR3 is TGTGCCAGCAGCCAGGACAGGGGGCCAGGCTATGAGCAGTTCTTC.